This is a list of T cell receptor beta chains from one sample in a study of response to subunit inactivated influenza vaccine. Each CDR3 protein gets one entry after TCRdb re-called the RT-PCR reads with MiXCR. The sample includes roughly 760,000 distinct CDR3 sequences, 21% of them seen just once. Sequenced here: PBMCs from blood, sampled 4 to 6 days after vaccination. The receptors stem from a man aged 45 to 65 who received an inactivated influenza vaccine. The conserved cysteine and the conserved F or W are not part of the CDR3 here.

J,length,V,CDR3
TRBJ1-3,14,TRBV12-3/TRBV12-4,ASSFLLASSGNTIY
TRBJ2-7,13,TRBV4-3,ASSQDREGEDEQY
TRBJ2-2,14,TRBV30,AWSVEGAANTGELF
TRBJ2-2,12,TRBV6-2/TRBV6-3,ASSPQSLSGELF
TRBJ2-3,14,TRBV18,ASSRSQGLSTDTQY
TRBJ2-4,15,TRBV12-3/TRBV12-4,ASSFRATGLAKNIQY
TRBJ2-1,15,TRBV29-1,SVPKSGGLAQTNEQF
TRBJ2-1,14,TRBV7-3,ASSPLGGSLDNEQF
TRBJ1-3,11,TRBV12-3/TRBV12-4,ASSLTSLITIY
TRBJ2-2,14,TRBV6-2/TRBV6-3,ASSGDRGRGTGELF
TRBJ1-4,14,TRBV4-2,ASSQGGAATNEKLF
TRBJ2-1,16,TRBV20-1,SARDLGSTISSYNEQF
TRBJ2-7,10,TRBV5-1,ASNGGPGEQY
TRBJ2-7,10,TRBV20-1,SYGDKPYEQY
TRBJ2-3,17,TRBV29-1,SVEDLGLGGTHSTDTQY
TRBJ1-2,10,TRBV30,AWSRGVEGYT
TRBJ1-2,14,TRBV6-5,ASSYRPGTGNYGYT
TRBJ1-2,14,TRBV7-6,ASSSRASNENYGYT
TRBJ2-7,14,TRBV12-3/TRBV12-4,ASSLERPWAGYEQY
TRBJ2-1,12,TRBV12-3/TRBV12-4,AGASGGPHNEQF
TRBJ2-3,12,TRBV20-1,SAMKGAGTDTQY
TRBJ2-5,11,TRBV12-3/TRBV12-4,ASTNSGEETQY
TRBJ2-7,13,TRBV6-1,ASSSWGKLSYEQY
TRBJ2-6,16,TRBV11-1,ASSAPGQDFSGANVLT
TRBJ2-1,13,TRBV29-1,SVVQAGRSYNEQF
TRBJ2-1,12,TRBV29-1,SVQQGEKYNEQF
TRBJ2-2,12,TRBV6-1,ASRGDDFTGELF
TRBJ1-2,12,TRBV7-9,ASSRTSGDGGYT
TRBJ2-3,13,TRBV5-1,ASSLGTVVEDTQY
TRBJ2-5,14,TRBV5-5,ASSLTSGGLGETQY
TRBJ2-1,13,TRBV4-3,ASSQERWGTGEQF
TRBJ1-5,14,TRBV4-2,ASSQGTGRGNQPQH
TRBJ2-3,16,TRBV24-1,ATSDPQGASGGTDTQY
TRBJ2-5,13,TRBV7-9,ASSFTSRFQETQY
TRBJ2-1,13,TRBV6-5,ASSFLGPGLDEQF
TRBJ2-7,13,TRBV7-2,ASSDQVAGGIEQY
TRBJ2-2,13,TRBV5-5,ASSVYGGDTGELF
TRBJ2-5,13,TRBV5-1,ASSRNGPTQETQY
TRBJ2-2,12,TRBV5-1,ASSGTGLGGELF
TRBJ1-1,12,TRBV7-9,ASSSSGVETEAF
TRBJ2-1,13,TRBV12-3/TRBV12-4,ASSLFGSSGNEQF
TRBJ2-1,13,TRBV5-5,ASSLGQTPYNEQF